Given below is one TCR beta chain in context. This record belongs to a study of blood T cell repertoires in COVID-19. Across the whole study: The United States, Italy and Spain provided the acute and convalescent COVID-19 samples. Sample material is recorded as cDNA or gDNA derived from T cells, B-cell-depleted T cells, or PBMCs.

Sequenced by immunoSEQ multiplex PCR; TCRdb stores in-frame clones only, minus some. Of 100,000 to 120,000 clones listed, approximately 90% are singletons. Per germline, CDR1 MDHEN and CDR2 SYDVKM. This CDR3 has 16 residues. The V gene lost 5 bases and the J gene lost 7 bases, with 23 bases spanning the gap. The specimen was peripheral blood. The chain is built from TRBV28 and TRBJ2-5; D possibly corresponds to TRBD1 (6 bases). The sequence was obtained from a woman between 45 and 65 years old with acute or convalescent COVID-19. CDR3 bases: TGTGCCAGCAGTCCTACCGGGACCAGGTCAGGGGCGACCCAGTACTTC. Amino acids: CASSPTGTRSGATQYF.